The TCR beta chain described here comes from a study of blood T cell repertoires in COVID-19. Using immunoSEQ multiplex PCR, the repertoire was profiled, and TCRdb retains in-frame clones only, with some absent. Of some 530,000 clones listed, roughly nine tenths were seen once; the top ten hold 8% to 9.5%. Recovered status in Cohort 3 required two negative PCRs, clearance, or symptom resolution. CDR3 size: 12 residues. V was trimmed by 5 bases and J by 8 bases, leaving 7 bases between them. The chain couples TRBV12-3 or TRBV12-4 to TRBJ1-6; D uncertain. The receptor's source is a woman aged 60-75 years who had recovered from COVID-19. Sequenced input: PBMCs or T cells enriched from blood (not recorded which). The CDR3 region has the DNA TGTGCCAGCAGTCAACAGTATTCACCCCTCCACTTT. Residues: CASSQQYSPLHF.